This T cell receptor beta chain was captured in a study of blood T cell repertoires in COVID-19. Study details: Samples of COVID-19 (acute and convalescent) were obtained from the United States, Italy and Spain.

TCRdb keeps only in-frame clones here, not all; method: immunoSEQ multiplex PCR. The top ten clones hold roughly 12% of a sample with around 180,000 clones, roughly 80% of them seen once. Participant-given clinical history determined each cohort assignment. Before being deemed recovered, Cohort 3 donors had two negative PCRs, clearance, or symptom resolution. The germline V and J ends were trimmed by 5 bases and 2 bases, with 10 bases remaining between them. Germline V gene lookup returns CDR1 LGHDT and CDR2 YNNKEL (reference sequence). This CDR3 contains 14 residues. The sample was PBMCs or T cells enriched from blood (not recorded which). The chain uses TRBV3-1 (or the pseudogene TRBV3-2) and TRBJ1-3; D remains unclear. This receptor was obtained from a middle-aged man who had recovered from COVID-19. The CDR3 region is CASSSRPAGNTIYF. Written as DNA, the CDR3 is TGTGCCAGCAGCTCCAGGCCGGCTGGAAACACCATATATTTT.